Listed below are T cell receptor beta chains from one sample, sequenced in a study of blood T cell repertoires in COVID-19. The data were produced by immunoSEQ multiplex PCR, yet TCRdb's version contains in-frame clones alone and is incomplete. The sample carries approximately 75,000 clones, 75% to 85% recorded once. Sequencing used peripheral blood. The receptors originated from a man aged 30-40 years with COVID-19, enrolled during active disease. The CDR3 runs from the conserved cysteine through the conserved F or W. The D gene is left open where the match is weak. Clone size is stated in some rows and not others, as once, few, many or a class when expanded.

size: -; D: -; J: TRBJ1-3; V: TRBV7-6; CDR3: CASSSQAQGMTGNTIYF; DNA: TGTGCCAGCAGCTCTCAAGCCCAGGGGATGACTGGAAACACCATATATTTT
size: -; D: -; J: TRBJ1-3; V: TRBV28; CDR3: CASSLISGNTIYF; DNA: TGTGCCAGCAGTTTAATTTCAGGAAACACCATATATTTT
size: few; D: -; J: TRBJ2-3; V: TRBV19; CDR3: CASMSGASTDTQYF; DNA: TGTGCCAGTATGTCAGGGGCCAGCACAGATACGCAGTATTTT
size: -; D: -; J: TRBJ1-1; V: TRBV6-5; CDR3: CASSYFGGTEAFF; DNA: TGTGCCAGCAGTTACTTTGGAGGAACTGAAGCTTTCTTT
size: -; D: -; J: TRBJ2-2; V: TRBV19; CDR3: CASSPRQGELFF; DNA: TGTGCCAGTAGTCCGAGACAGGGGGAGCTGTTTTTT
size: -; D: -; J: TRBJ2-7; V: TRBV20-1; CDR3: CSALSTYEQYF; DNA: TGCAGTGCTCTATCTACCTACGAGCAGTACTTC
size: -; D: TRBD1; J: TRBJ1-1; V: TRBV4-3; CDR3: CASSQPGQGTEAFF; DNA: TGCGCCAGCAGCCAGCCGGGACAGGGAACTGAAGCTTTCTTT
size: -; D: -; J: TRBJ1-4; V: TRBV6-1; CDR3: CASSEESGRTNEKLFF; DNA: TGTGCCAGCAGTGAAGAGTCGGGAAGAACTAATGAAAAACTGTTTTTT
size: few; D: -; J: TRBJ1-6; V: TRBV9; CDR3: CASSDPSGVLVGSPLHF; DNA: TGTGCCAGCAGCGACCCCTCAGGGGTTTTAGTTGGATCACCCCTCCACTTT
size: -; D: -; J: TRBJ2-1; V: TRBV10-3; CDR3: CAISWSSYNEQFF; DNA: TGTGCCATCAGCTGGAGCTCCTACAATGAGCAGTTCTTC
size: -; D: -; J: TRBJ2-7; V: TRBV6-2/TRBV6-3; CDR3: CASSLGGYEQYF; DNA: TGTGCCAGCAGCCTTGGCGGCTACGAGCAGTACTTC
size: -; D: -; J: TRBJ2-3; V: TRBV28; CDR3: CASSTSKSTDTQYF; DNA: TGTGCCAGCAGTACCAGTAAATCGACAGATACGCAGTATTTT
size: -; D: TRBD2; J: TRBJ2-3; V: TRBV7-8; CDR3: CASSLARTSGRNAKYF; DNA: TGTGCCAGCAGCTTAGCTAGGACTAGCGGGAGGAATGCGAAGTATTTT
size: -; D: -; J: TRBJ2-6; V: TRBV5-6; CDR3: CASSSIKRIVSGANVLTF; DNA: TGTGCCAGCAGCTCAATTAAGAGAATAGTGAGTGGGGCCAACGTCCTGACTTTC